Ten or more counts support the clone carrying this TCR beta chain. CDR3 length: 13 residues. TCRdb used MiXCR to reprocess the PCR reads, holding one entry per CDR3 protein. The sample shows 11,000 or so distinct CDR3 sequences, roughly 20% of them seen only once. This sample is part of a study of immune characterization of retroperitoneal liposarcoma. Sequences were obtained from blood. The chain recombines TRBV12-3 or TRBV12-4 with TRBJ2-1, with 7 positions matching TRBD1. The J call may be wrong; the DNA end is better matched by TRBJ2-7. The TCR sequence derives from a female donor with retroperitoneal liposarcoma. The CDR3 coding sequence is TGTGCCAGCAGTTTGGCAGGGGGCTACGAGCAGTACTTC. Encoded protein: CASSLAGGYEQYF.